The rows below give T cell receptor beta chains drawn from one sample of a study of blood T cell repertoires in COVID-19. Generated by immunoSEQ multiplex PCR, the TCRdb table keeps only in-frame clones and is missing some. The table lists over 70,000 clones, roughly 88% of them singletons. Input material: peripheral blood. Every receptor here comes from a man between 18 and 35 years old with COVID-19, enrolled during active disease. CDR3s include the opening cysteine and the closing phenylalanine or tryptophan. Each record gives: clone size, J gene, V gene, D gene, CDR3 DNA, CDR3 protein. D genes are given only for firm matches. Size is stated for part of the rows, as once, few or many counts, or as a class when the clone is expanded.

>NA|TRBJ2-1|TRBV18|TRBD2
TGTGCCAGCTCACCAGCCAAGCGGGAGTCCTACAATGAGCAGTTCTTC
CASSPAKRESYNEQFF
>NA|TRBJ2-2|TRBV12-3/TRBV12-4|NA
TGTGCCACCTTCTACACCGGGGAGCTGTTTTTT
CATFYTGELFF
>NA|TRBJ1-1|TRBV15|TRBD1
TGTGCCACCAGCAGCTACCTAACAGGGGGCGCGGTGGCTTTCTTT
CATSSYLTGGAVAFF
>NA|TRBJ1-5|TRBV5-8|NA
TGTGCCAGCAGCTTGGTCATAGACATCGGGGGTAATAGCAATCAGCCCCAGCATTTT
CASSLVIDIGGNSNQPQHF
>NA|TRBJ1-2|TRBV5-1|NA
TGCGCCAGCAGCTTGGGGGAGCTAGGTTATGGCTACACCTTC
CASSLGELGYGYTF
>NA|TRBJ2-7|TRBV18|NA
TGTGCCAGCTCACCACTCGACAAAAACAGCGAGCAGTACTTC
CASSPLDKNSEQYF
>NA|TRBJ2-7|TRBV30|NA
TGTGCCTGGAGTCCGACAGTGCGCTACGAGCAGTACTTC
CAWSPTVRYEQYF
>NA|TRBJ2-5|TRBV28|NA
TGTGCCAGCAGTTTCGGCCCCGGGTTTTCGGAGACCCAGTACTTC
CASSFGPGFSETQYF
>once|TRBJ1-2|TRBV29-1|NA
TGCAGCGTTGAGGGGGGAGCTAACTATGGCTACACCTTC
CSVEGGANYGYTF
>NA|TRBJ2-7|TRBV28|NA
TGTGCCAGCTCGGACAGCTACGAGCAGTACTTC
CASSDSYEQYF
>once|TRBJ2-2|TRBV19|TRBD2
TGTGCCAGTAGTCTCCAAGCGGGAGGAGATACCGGGGAGCTGTTTTTT
CASSLQAGGDTGELFF
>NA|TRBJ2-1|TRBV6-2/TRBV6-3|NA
TGTGCCAGCAGTTCGGGGGAGGCCAGCCTGCGGTTCTTC
CASSSGEASLRFF
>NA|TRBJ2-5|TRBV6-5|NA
TGTGCCAGCAGTCGCGTACTAGAGAAAAGTGAGACCCAGTACTTC
CASSRVLEKSETQYF
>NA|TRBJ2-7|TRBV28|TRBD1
TGTGCCAGCAGTGACCGGGACAGAATTTCCTACGAGCAGTACTTC
CASSDRDRISYEQYF
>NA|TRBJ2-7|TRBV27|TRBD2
TGTGCCAGCAGTCCCCAAGGGACTAGCGGGTACGAGCAGTACTTC
CASSPQGTSGYEQYF
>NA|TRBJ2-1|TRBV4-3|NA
TGCGCCAGCAGCCAAGCCGTATACTACAATGAGCAGTTCTTC
CASSQAVYYNEQFF
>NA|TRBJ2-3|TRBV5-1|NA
TGCGCCAGCACCCCGGGGGACACAGATACGCAGTATTTT
CASTPGDTDTQYF
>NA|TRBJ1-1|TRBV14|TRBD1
TGTGCCAGCAGCCATAACTTAAGGACAGGGGGGCTCAACACTGAAGCTTTCTTT
CASSHNLRTGGLNTEAFF
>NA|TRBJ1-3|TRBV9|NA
TGTGCCAGCAGCAAACGAGATCCACCTGGAAACACCATATATTTT
CASSKRDPPGNTIYF
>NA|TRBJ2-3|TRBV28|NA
TGTGCCAGCAGTTTAATCTCAGGGTCAGATACGCAGTATTTT
CASSLISGSDTQYF
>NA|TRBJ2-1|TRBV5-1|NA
TGCGCCAGCAGCTTAAGACTTTCCAATGAGCAGTTCTTC
CASSLRLSNEQFF
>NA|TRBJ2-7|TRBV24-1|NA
TGTGCCACCAGTGATTCTCAGGGGCGGGAGCAGTACTTC
CATSDSQGREQYF
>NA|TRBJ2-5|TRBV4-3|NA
TGCGCCAGCAGTCGCCGGGCAGCGGGTGGGGGAGAGACCCAGTACTTC
CASSRRAAGGGETQYF
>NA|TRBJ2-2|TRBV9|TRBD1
TGTGCCAGCAGCGCGGGACAGGGGAATGCCGGGGAGCTGTTTTTT
CASSAGQGNAGELFF
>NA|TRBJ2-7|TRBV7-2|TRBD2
TGTGCCAGCAGCCGGACTAGCGGGAGCTACGAGCAGTACTTC
CASSRTSGSYEQYF
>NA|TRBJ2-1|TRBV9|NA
TGTGCCAGCAGCGTAGCGAGCGTACCCTACAATGAGCAGTTCTTC
CASSVASVPYNEQFF